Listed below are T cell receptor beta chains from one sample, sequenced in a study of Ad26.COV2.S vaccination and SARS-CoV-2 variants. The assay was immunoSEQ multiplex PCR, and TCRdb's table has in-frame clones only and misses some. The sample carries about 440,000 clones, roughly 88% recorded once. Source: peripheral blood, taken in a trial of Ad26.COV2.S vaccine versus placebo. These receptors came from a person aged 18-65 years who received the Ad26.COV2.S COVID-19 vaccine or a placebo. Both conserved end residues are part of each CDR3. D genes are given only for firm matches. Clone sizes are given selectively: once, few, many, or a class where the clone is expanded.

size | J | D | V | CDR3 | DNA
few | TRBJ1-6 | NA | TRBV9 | CASSVTGTDNSPLHF | TGTGCCAGCAGCGTCACCGGGACGGATAATTCACCCCTCCACTTT
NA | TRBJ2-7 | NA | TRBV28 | CASNGKRRSEQYF | TGTGCCAGCAACGGGAAACGGCGGAGCGAGCAGTACTTC
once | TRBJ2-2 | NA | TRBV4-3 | CASSQDSRASFTGELFF | TGCGCCAGCAGCCAAGATAGCAGAGCTAGTTTCACCGGGGAGCTGTTTTTT
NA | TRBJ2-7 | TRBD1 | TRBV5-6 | CASSQTRGQGTYEQYF | TGTGCCAGCAGCCAGACAAGGGGACAGGGGACCTACGAGCAGTACTTC
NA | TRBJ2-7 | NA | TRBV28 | CASSSDYEQYF | TGTGCCAGCAGTTCCGACTACGAGCAGTACTTC
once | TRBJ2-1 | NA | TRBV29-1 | CSVEDTPHNEQFF | TGCAGCGTTGAAGACACGCCTCACAATGAGCAGTTCTTC
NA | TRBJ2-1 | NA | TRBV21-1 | CASSMLGTSGRRGQFF | TGTGCCAGCAGCATGTTGGGGACTAGCGGGAGAAGGGGGCAGTTCTTC
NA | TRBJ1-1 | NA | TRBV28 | CASRYSYTEAFF | TGTGCCAGCAGGTACAGTTACACTGAAGCTTTCTTT
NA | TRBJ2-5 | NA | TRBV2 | CASSGPQETQYF | TGTGCCAGCAGTGGGCCCCAAGAGACCCAGTACTTC
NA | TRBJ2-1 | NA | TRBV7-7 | CASSPWGADRDEQFF | TGTGCTAGCAGCCCTTGGGGAGCGGATCGGGATGAGCAGTTCTTC
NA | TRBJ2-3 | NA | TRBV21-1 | CASSKVFGFRADTQYF | TGTGCCAGCAGCAAAGTATTCGGTTTTAGGGCAGATACGCAGTATTTT
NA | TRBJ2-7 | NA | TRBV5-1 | CASSLPNYEQYF | TGCGCCAGCAGCCTGCCGAACTACGAGCAGTACTTC
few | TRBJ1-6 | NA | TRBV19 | CASQGRASGSNSPLHF | TGTGCCAGCCAAGGGCGGGCCTCGGGGTCAAATTCACCCCTCCACTTT
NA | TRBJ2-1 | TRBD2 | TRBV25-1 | CASASGDIGYNEQFF | TGTGCCAGCGCTAGCGGAGATATTGGCTACAATGAGCAGTTCTTC
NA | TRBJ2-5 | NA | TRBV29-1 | CSAQLQETQYF | TGCAGCGCACAGTTACAAGAGACCCAGTACTTC
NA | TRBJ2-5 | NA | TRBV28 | CASSLRSPLETQYF | TGTGCCAGCAGTTTACGCAGTCCTCTTGAGACCCAGTACTTC
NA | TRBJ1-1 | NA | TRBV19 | CASSITGQTVFWMGTEAFF | TGTGCCAGTAGTATAACGGGGCAGACAGTCTTTTGGATGGGCACTGAAGCTTTCTTT
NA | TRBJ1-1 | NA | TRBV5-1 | CASSLDRGANTEAFF | TGCGCCAGCAGCTTGGACCGGGGGGCGAACACTGAAGCTTTCTTT
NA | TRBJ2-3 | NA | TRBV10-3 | CAISESKGRGTDTQYF | TGTGCCATCAGTGAGTCAAAGGGTCGCGGCACAGATACGCAGTATTTT
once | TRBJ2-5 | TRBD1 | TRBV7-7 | CASSVPGQGETQYF | TGTGCTAGCAGCGTCCCGGGACAGGGGGAGACCCAGTACTTC
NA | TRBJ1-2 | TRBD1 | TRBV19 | CASSRGQGQNYGYTF | TGTGCCAGTAGTAGGGGACAGGGACAAAACTATGGCTACACCTTC
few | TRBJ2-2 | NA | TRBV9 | CASSGFENANTGELFF | TGTGCCAGCAGCGGGTTCGAAAACGCGAACACCGGGGAGCTGTTTTTT
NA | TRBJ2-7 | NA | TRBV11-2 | CASGYQPYEQYF | TGTGCCAGCGGGTACCAGCCGTACGAGCAGTACTTC
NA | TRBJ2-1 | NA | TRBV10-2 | CASSERNNEQFF | TGCGCCAGCAGTGAACGGAACAATGAGCAGTTCTTC
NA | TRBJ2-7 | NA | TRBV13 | CASSLMARGNEQYF | TGTGCCAGCAGCTTAATGGCAAGGGGGAACGAGCAGTACTTC
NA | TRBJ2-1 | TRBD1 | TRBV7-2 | CASSSKDRVGYNEQFF | TGTGCCAGCAGCTCAAAGGACAGGGTCGGTTACAATGAGCAGTTCTTC
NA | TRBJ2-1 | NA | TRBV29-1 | CSVQITKGNEQFF | TGCAGCGTCCAGATAACTAAGGGCAATGAGCAGTTCTTC
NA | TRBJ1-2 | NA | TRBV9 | CASSVELGDYGYTF | TGTGCCAGCAGCGTAGAACTAGGCGACTATGGCTACACCTTC
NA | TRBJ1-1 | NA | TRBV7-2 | CASSLRPSGGGTEAFF | TGTGCCAGCAGCTTAAGGCCCTCTGGAGGGGGCACTGAAGCTTTCTTT
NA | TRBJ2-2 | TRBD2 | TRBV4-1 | CASSHGLAFTIGELFF | TGCGCCAGCAGCCATGGACTAGCATTCACAATCGGGGAGCTGTTTTTT
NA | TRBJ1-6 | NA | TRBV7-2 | CASSLRGARSDSPLHF | TGTGCCAGCAGCTTACGTGGGGCACGGAGTGATTCACCCCTCCACTTT
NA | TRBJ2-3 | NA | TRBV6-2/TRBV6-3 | CASSARGSSTDTQYF | TGTGCCAGCAGTGCCAGGGGTTCAAGCACAGATACGCAGTATTTT
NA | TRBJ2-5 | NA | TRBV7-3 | CASSLMPGLQETQYF | TGTGCCAGCAGCTTAATGCCCGGACTCCAAGAGACCCAGTACTTC
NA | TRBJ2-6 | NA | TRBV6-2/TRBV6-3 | CASSYQGRGSSGANVLTF | TGTGCCAGCAGTTACCAAGGCAGGGGCAGCTCTGGGGCCAACGTCCTGACTTTC
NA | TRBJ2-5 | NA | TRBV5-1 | CASSPGSGRQETQYF | TGCGCCAGCAGCCCAGGGTCAGGGCGACAAGAGACCCAGTACTTC
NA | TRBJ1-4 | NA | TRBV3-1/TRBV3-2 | CASSQDQGLGNEKLFF | TGTGCCAGCAGCCAAGACCAGGGGTTAGGTAATGAAAAACTGTTTTTT
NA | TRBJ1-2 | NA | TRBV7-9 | CASSSQDGGNYGYTF | TGTGCCAGCAGCTCCCAGGACGGGGGCAACTATGGCTACACCTTC
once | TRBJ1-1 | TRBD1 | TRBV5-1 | CASSLRSAQGGAGTEAFF | TGCGCCAGCAGCCTGAGGTCGGCCCAGGGGGGGGCGGGCACTGAAGCTTTCTTT
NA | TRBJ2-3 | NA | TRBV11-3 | CASSLDGTPPSTDTQYF | TGTGCCAGCAGCTTAGATGGGACCCCACCTAGCACAGATACGCAGTATTTT
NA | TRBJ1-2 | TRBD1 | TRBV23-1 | CASSNGTGAYGYTF | TGCGCCAGCAGTAACGGGACAGGGGCTTATGGCTACACCTTC
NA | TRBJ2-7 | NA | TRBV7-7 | CASSSAFKGEQYF | TGTGCCAGCAGCTCGGCATTTAAGGGCGAGCAGTACTTC
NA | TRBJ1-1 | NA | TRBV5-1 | CASSLGHARDTEAFF | TGCGCCAGCAGCTTGGGGCACGCTAGGGACACTGAAGCTTTCTTT
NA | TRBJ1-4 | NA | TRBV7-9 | CASSRRPIRGFNEKLFF | TGTGCCAGCAGCCGTCGCCCGATAAGGGGGTTTAATGAAAAACTGTTTTTT
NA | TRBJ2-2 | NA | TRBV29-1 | CSGHGAAGELFF | TGCAGCGGACACGGGGCGGCCGGGGAGCTGTTTTTT
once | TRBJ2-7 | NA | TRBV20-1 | CSASVGAGRLYEQYF | TGCAGTGCTAGTGTCGGGGCGGGTAGGCTTTACGAGCAGTACTTC
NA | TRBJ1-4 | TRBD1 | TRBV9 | CASSVRGTGVEKLFF | TGTGCCAGCAGCGTAAGGGGGACAGGGGTGGAAAAACTGTTTTTT